This TCR beta chain was profiled in a study of T cell responses to AZD1222 COVID-19 vaccine. With respect to this clone: Its target is not known. Distinct nucleotide sequences in the sample also encode this CDR3.

Study-level results: White British ancestry dominated among donors, who included more females, and clonal diversity was possibly underestimated. AZD1222 recipients seropositive at baseline numbered only 5 to 7.

Profiled with immunoSEQ multiplex PCR; TCRdb holds only in-frame clones, not every one. The sample shows 150,000 to 200,000 clones, about 91% of them seen only once. Germline assignment: CDR1 LGHDT and CDR2 YNNKEL (reference sequence). V lost 3 bases and J 4 bases, leaving 7 bases between the germline ends. CDR3 length: 13 amino acids. This clonotype was sampled from an adult who received the AZD1222 COVID-19 vaccine. The sequenced sample was peripheral blood, obtained 28 days after the second AZD1222 dose. V and J are TRBV3-1 (or the pseudogene TRBV3-2) and TRBJ2-1, with D tentatively TRBD1 (6 bases). DNA of the CDR3: TGTGCCAGCAGCCAGGGGGCGTACAATGAGCAGTTCTTC. As protein: CASSQGAYNEQFF.